This T cell receptor (beta chain) originates from a study of lymphopenia after photon versus proton radiotherapy. Study conclusions and caveats: After lymphocyte nadir, photon-treated repertoires showed oligoclonal expansion, especially CD8+ Temra.

The sample holds one count of this clone. No antigen is known for it. The method was immunoSEQ multiplex PCR; TCRdb's version includes in-frame clones alone and lacks a portion of them. The data show tens of thousands of clones, roughly 80% seen once. The starting material was peripheral blood, obtained from a patient treated with proton-based radiotherapy. This clonotype was sampled from a woman aged 65 to 85 with pancreatic cancer.

CDR3 nucleotides: TGTGCCAGCAGAACAACAGGGGGCTTGAATTCACCCCTCCACTTT. Protein sequence: CASRTTGGLNSPLHF. This chain joins TRBV27 and TRBJ1-6; 9 nucleotides align to TRBD1. The V and J ends lost 6 bases and 7 bases, in that order; junction bases with no gene match: 7. The CDR3 spans 15 residues. Per germline, CDR1 MNHEY and CDR2 SMNVEV (reference sequence).